Listed below are T cell receptor beta chains from one sample, sequenced in a study of graft-versus-host responses after intestinal transplantation. These receptors have no known antigen. Only in-frame clones appear in the TCRdb table, and some are missing; sequencing was by immunoSEQ multiplex PCR. The sample comprises about 100,000 clones, 80% to 95% of which are singletons, and 5.5% to 7% rests with the top ten. The specimen was unstimulated CD8+ T cells sorted from spleen or lymph node cells, collected before intestinal transplant. The receptors here all came from a human donor who received an intestinal transplant. The CDR3 runs from the conserved cysteine through the conserved F or W. Fields, in order: J gene, D gene, clone size, V gene, CDR3 protein, CDR3 DNA. A D gene is named only where the DNA matches it firmly. Expanded clones get a size class; other rows say once, few or many, or leave the size out.

j_call: TRBJ2-3
d_call: .
clone_size: .
v_call: TRBV9
cdr3_aa: CASSVVGAIDTQYF
cdr3_nt: TGTGCCAGCAGCGTAGTTGGGGCTATAGATACGCAGTATTTT

j_call: TRBJ2-7
d_call: .
clone_size: once
v_call: TRBV10-1
cdr3_aa: CASSDGDLGEQYF
cdr3_nt: TGCGCCAGCAGTGATGGGGACTTAGGAGAGCAGTACTTC

j_call: TRBJ2-1
d_call: TRBD2
clone_size: .
v_call: TRBV9
cdr3_aa: CASSFPTSGGDNEQFF
cdr3_nt: TGTGCCAGCAGCTTTCCGACTAGCGGGGGGGACAATGAGCAGTTCTTC

j_call: TRBJ2-3
d_call: TRBD1
clone_size: .
v_call: TRBV6-5
cdr3_aa: CANGQVGDTQYF
cdr3_nt: TGTGCCAACGGACAGGTCGGCGATACGCAGTATTTT

j_call: TRBJ2-5
d_call: .
clone_size: once
v_call: TRBV19
cdr3_aa: CASTRHLWVETQYF
cdr3_nt: TGTGCCAGTACCCGACACTTGTGGGTAGAGACCCAGTACTTC

j_call: TRBJ2-1
d_call: TRBD2
clone_size: .
v_call: TRBV7-3
cdr3_aa: CASSLMGLAGGPAWYYYYNEQFF
cdr3_nt: TGTGCCAGCAGCCTAATGGGACTAGCGGGAGGGCCAGCTTGGTACTACTACTACAATGAGCAGTTCTTC

j_call: TRBJ1-5
d_call: TRBD1
clone_size: .
v_call: TRBV5-5
cdr3_aa: CASARIPGQGSEYSNQPQHF
cdr3_nt: TGTGCCAGCGCCCGCATTCCGGGACAGGGTTCCGAGTATAGCAATCAGCCCCAGCATTTT

j_call: TRBJ2-7
d_call: TRBD2
clone_size: .
v_call: TRBV28
cdr3_aa: CASRGTSGTSYEQYF
cdr3_nt: TGTGCCAGCAGGGGGACTAGCGGGACCTCCTACGAGCAGTACTTC

j_call: TRBJ2-7
d_call: TRBD1
clone_size: .
v_call: TRBV5-6
cdr3_aa: CASSLSGQGGSFYEQYF
cdr3_nt: TGTGCCAGCAGCTTGTCGGGACAGGGGGGATCTTTCTACGAGCAGTACTTC

j_call: TRBJ2-7
d_call: .
clone_size: .
v_call: TRBV6-1
cdr3_aa: CASSGTGREQYF
cdr3_nt: TGTGCCAGCAGCGGTACAGGGCGGGAGCAGTACTTC